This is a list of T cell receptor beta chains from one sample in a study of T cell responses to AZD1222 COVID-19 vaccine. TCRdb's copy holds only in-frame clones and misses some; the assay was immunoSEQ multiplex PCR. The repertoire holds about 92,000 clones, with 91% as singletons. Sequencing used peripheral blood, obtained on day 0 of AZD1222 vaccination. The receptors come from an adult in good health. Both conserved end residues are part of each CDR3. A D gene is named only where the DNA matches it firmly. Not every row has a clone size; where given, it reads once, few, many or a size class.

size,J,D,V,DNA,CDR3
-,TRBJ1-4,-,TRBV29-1,TGCAGCGTTGTTGAGGGAGATGAAAAACTGTTTTTT,CSVVEGDEKLFF
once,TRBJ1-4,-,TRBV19,TGTGCCAGTAGATACTCGACCACAACTAATGAAAAACTGTTTTTT,CASRYSTTTNEKLFF
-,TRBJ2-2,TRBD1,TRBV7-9,TGTGCCAGCAGACAGGGGGCGGGCACCGGGGAGCTGTTTTTT,CASRQGAGTGELFF
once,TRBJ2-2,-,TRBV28,TGTGCCAGCAGTCCCACCGGGGAGCTGTTTTTT,CASSPTGELFF
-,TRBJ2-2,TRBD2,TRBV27,TGTGCCAGCAGTTCGACTAGCGGGGGGTTAACCGGGGAGCTGTTTTTT,CASSSTSGGLTGELFF
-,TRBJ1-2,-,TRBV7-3,TGTGCCAGCAGCCCAGGACCTCAGGAGTACTATGGCTACACCTTC,CASSPGPQEYYGYTF
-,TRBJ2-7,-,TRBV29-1,TGCAGCGTTGCTCAGGACGGCTACGAGCAGTACTTC,CSVAQDGYEQYF
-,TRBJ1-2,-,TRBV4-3,TGCGCCAGCAGCCAGGGCATCCAGTCGTTCTACTATGGCTACACCTTC,CASSQGIQSFYYGYTF
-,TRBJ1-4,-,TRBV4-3,TGCGCCAGAGGCGGGTGCACAAAGGGCTTTGAAAAACTGTTTTTT,CARGGCTKGFEKLFF
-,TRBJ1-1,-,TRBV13,TGTGCCAGCAGCTTAGAGGGGGGTGACACTGAAGCTTTCTTT,CASSLEGGDTEAFF
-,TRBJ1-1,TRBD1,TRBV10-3,TGTGCCATCGGGTTGACAGGGATGAACACTGAAGCTTTCTTT,CAIGLTGMNTEAFF